The clone carrying this T cell receptor (beta chain) was detected only a few times. These data originate in a study of blood T cell repertoires in COVID-19. Study-level background: The study drew acute and convalescent COVID-19 samples from the United States, Italy and Spain. Sources were T cells, B-cell-depleted T cells, or PBMCs; the material itself was cDNA or gDNA.

The CDR3 covers 19 residues. V lost 1 base, J lost 0 bases, and 19 bases lay in between. Germline lookup yields CDR1 LGHDT and CDR2 YNNKEL (reference sequence). As originally analysed: Reference gene primer amplification gave estimated nucleated cell counts. Clones were read by immunoSEQ multiplex PCR, and TCRdb kept only the in-frame ones, dropping some. The V and J calls and clone size were taken over from that table, and D and trimming were inferred from the DNA. Of about 200,000 clones listed, over 70% are singletons. The sample was peripheral blood. This receptor was taken from a woman in her sixties or seventies with acute or convalescent COVID-19. The chain links TRBV3-1 (or the pseudogene TRBV3-2) to TRBJ1-5, with a weak D call TRBD1 (6 bases). In DNA form, the CDR3 reads TGTGCCAGCAGCCAAGGCTTGGGGGCGAATATCAATAGCAATCAGCCCCAGCATTTT. Translating gives CASSQGLGANINSNQPQHF.